The clone carrying this TCR beta chain was recorded at least ten times. Its antigen is as yet unknown. In germline, CDR1 is SGHAT, CDR2 FQNNGV. The CDR3 consists of 15 residues. Trimming at V came to 5 bases and at J to 1 base, leaving 7 bases not matched to a gene. This record belongs to a study of CD8 T cells in ankylosing spondylitis. General study points: Disease-linked clones reportedly showed significant enrichment in matched ankylosing spondylitis synovial fluid.

Library preparation for TCR beta used quantitative 5'-RACE with molecular barcodes. TCRdb re-analysed the 5' RACE reads in MiXCR, keeping a single row per CDR3 protein. Among 150,000 to 200,000 distinct CDR3 sequences listed, 10% to 15% were seen once. This TCR was recovered from a female donor with ankylosing spondylitis or in good health (not recorded which). Sequencing was performed on blood, either unsorted or a sorted T cell fraction (not recorded which). The V call is TRBV11-2, the J call TRBJ2-5; 7 bases map to TRBD2. The CDR3 loop reads CASSPSGGPQETQYF. CDR3 DNA sequence: TGTGCCAGCAGCCCTAGCGGAGGTCCCCAAGAGACCCAGTACTTC.